This T cell receptor beta chain was documented in a study of OX40 agonist ivuxolimab in advanced cancers. The germline V gene encodes CDR1 SGHNT and CDR2 YYREEE (reference sequence). The CDR3 runs to 15 residues. V lost 0 bases and J 8 bases, leaving 17 bases between the germline ends. The table came from immunoSEQ multiplex PCR; TCRdb's copy has only in-frame clones and leaves some out. The sample carries about 68,000 clones, roughly four fifths recorded once. The TCR comes from an adult with an advanced solid tumor such as melanoma, head and neck, liver or kidney cancer. The chain recombines TRBV5-4 with TRBJ1-2; D perhaps matches TRBD1 (6 bases). The input for sequencing was CD4+ or CD8+ T cells sorted from blood, taken in a trial of the OX40 agonist ivuxolimab. The CDR3 nucleotides are TGTGCCAGCAGCTTGGGCGGACCGGGGGCTAAGGGCTACACCTTC. Protein: CASSLGGPGAKGYTF.